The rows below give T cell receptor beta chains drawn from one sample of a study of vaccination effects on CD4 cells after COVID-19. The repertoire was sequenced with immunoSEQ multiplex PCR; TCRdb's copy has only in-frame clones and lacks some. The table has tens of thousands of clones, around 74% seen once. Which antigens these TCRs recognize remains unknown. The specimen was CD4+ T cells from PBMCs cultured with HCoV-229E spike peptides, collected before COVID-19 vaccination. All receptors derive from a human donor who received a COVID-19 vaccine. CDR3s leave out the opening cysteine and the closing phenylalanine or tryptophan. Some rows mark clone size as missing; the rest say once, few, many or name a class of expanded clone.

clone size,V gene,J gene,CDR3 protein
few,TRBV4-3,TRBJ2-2,ASSLNLPGELF
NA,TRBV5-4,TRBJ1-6,ASSLQDSPLH
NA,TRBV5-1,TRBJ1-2,ASSLYPGDMDYGYT
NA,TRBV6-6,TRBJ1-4,ASSYSPREKLF
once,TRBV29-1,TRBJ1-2,SVDMWDRGHYGYT
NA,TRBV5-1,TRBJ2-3,ASSGTSDITDTQY
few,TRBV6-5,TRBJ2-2,ASRPGTGGTGELF
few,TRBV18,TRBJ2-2,ASSPQGGSGELF
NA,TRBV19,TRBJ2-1,ASSRGDSYNEQF
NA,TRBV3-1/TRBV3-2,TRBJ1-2,ASSQGRPFAGYT
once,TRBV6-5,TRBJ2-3,ASSYGSRTDTQY
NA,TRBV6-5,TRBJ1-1,ASSYRDTEAF
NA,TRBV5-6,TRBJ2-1,ASRSRGPAGEQF
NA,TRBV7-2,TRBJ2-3,ASSSYDTDTQY
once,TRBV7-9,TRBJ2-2,ASRAGGGSTGELF
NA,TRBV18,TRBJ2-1,ASSPRASGGAFEQF
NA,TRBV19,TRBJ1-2,ASTFTANYGYT
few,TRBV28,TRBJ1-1,ASSLIPGNPNTEAF
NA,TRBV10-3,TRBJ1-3,AISARGDGSSGNTIY
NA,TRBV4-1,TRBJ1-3,ASSQGEDHTIY
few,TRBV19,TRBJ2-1,ASSSGTSSYNEQF
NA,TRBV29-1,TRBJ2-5,SVGGQGSQETQY
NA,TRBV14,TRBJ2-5,ASSFRPGQGKETQY
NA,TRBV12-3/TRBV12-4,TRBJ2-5,ASSFRRQETQY
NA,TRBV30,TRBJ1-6,AWNRGAGGNSPLH
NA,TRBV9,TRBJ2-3,ASSPNGGSGDTQY
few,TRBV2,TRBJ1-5,ASSSQGGQPQH
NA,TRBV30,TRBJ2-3,AWSGTGAQY